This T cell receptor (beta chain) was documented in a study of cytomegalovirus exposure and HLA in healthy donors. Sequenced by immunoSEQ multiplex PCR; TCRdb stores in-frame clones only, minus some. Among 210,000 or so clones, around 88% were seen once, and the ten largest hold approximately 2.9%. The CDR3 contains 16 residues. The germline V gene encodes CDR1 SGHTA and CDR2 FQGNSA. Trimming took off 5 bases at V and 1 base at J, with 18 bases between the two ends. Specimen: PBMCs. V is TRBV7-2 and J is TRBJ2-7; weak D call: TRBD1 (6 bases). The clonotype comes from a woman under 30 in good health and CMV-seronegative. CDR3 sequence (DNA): TGTGCCAGCAGCCGAAGGCTCGGGACAACGTCCTACGAGCAGTACTTC. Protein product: CASSRRLGTTSYEQYF.